This T cell receptor beta chain was profiled in a study of long-term antiretroviral therapy in people with HIV. J was trimmed by 9 bases and V by 2 bases; bases with no gene match: 15. CDR1 is MDHEN, CDR2 SYDVKM, per germline. This CDR3 is 17 amino acids long. Per donor, a minimum of one pre-ART and a minimum of two post-ART PBMC samples were available. Samples held about 0.9-10 million cryopreserved PBMC, and DNA extraction followed. By proportion, this clone is medium-sized. The antigen is unknown. Study outcomes and limitations: Clones that had undergone expansion before ART dominated the repertoire at all time points.

They ran version v3.0 of the immunoSEQ assay at survey level. TCRdb's table, derived via immunoSEQ multiplex PCR, lists solely in-frame clones and lacks some. The sample consists of 25,000 or so clones, more than 75% of them appearing once. The source material was unsorted PBMCs, sampled 0.5 years after starting antiretroviral therapy. This TCR was sampled from a woman under 30 with HIV. The V call is TRBV28, the J call TRBJ2-1; 8 nucleotides align to TRBD2. The CDR3 coding sequence is TGTGCCAGCAGTTTACCCCCTTCGGGAGGGCCGTTTGGTGAGCAGTTCTTC. It encodes CASSLPPSGGPFGEQFF.